The 21 T cell receptor beta chains listed next were all sequenced from one sample in a study of response to subunit inactivated influenza vaccine. TCRdb reprocessed the RT-PCR reads via MiXCR and lists one record per CDR3 protein. Found here are about 540,000 distinct CDR3 sequences, under 25% of them singletons; the top ten hold approximately 3%. The same specimen was also included in a second study, on T cells expressing NK-cell markers. That report adds: Template switching by 5'RACE with UMIs generated the TCR beta cDNA.

This specimen was CD4+ T cells sorted from PBMCs, taken about 13 days after vaccination. Receptors originate from a man in his forties or fifties who received an inactivated influenza vaccine.

The chain joins TRBV5-1 to TRBJ1-1; D is ambiguous. The CDR3 covers 15 residues. Looked up from germline, CDR1 is SGHRS and CDR2 is YFSETQ. Trimming cost V 4 bases and J 6 bases, with 19 bases left between them. CDR3 bases: TGCGCCAGCAGCCTTGGTGGCACCTCTTTAGCTGAAGCTTTCTTT. Translating gives CASSLGGTSLAEAFF.

This clonotype was recorded at least ten times. The CDR3 coding sequence is TGTGCCAGCAGCCCGGCATCTGACCGCTTCTCTGGAAACACCATATATTTT. Its translation: CASSPASDRFSGNTIYF. The chain combines TRBV5-6 with TRBJ1-3; the D is unclear. This CDR3 has 17 residues. Germline CDR1 and CDR2: SGHDT and YYEEEE. The germline V and J ends were trimmed by 4 bases and 0 bases, with 17 bases remaining between them.

The chain combines TRBV10-3 with TRBJ1-1; D is ambiguous. From germline, CDR1 is ENHRY and CDR2 SYGVKD. This CDR3 comprises 13 residues. Deletions cut 3 bases from V and 1 base from J, with 6 bases between. CDR3 in DNA: TGTGCCATCAGTGATGACCGGAACACTGAAGCTTTCTTT. As protein: CAISDDRNTEAFF.

This clonotype was seen more than once but under ten times. The chain carries TRBV6-1 and TRBJ2-7; TRBD2 aligns across 10 bases. Germline loops: CDR1 MNHNS, CDR2 SASEGT. V was pared by 7 bases and J by 5 bases, with 11 bases of the junction left unmatched. CDR3 length: 15 amino acids. The CDR3 bases are TGTGCCAGCAAAACGCAGGCGGGACTAGCGAACGAGCAGTACTTC. Translating gives CASKTQAGLANEQYF.

This clonotype has a count of ten or more. The chain couples TRBV7-2 to TRBJ1-2; TRBD1 matches 9 bases. V lost 0 bases, J lost 5 bases, and 4 bases stayed unmatched. The CDR3 is made up of 15 amino acids. The germline V gene encodes CDR1 SGHTA and CDR2 FQGNSA. CDR3 in DNA: TGTGCCAGCAGCTTAGCCGGGACAGGGTCGTATGGCTACACCTTC. This sequence encodes CASSLAGTGSYGYTF.

The sample holds a few counts of this clonotype. The gene calls are TRBV29-1 and TRBJ1-1, with D possibly being TRBD1 (5 bases). The CDR3 is made up of 14 amino acids. V was cut by 7 bases and J by 0 bases, with 15 bases left in between. Germline-derived CDR1 and CDR2 are SQVTM and ANQGSEA. CDR3 bases: TGCAGCGCTCGTCGACAGACATTGAACACTGAAGCTTTCTTT. Amino acids: CSARRQTLNTEAFF.

The chain links TRBV30 to TRBJ2-5; unclear D gene. Trimming took off 2 bases at V and 3 bases at J, with 10 bases between the two ends. Germline CDR1 and CDR2: GTSNPN and SVGIG (reference sequence). This CDR3 spans 13 amino acids. The CDR3 loop is CAWSIGQEETQYF. The CDR3 DNA reads TGTGCCTGGAGTATAGGGCAGGAAGAGACCCAGTACTTC.

This clonotype was observed a handful of times. The chain links TRBV29-1 to TRBJ2-1; D remains unclear. The length of the CDR3 is 11 residues. Trimming shortened V by 6 bases and J by 8 bases, and 11 bases separated the two germline ends. Germline lookup yields CDR1 SQVTM and CDR2 ANQGSEA. CDR3 in amino acids: CSVPAGDEQFF. The CDR3 DNA sequence: TGCAGCGTCCCCGCAGGCGATGAGCAGTTCTTC.

This clonotype occurred a few times. The V call is TRBV20-1, the J call TRBJ2-3; D is unresolved. CDR1 is DFQATT and CDR2 is SNEGSKA in the germline V gene (reference sequence). This CDR3 has 15 residues. V was shortened by 6 bases and J by 4 bases, with 20 bases between the two germline ends. CDR3 DNA sequence: TGCAGTGCCTTAGACGCGGCCCGGTCAGCAGATACGCAGTATTTT. Protein sequence: CSALDAARSADTQYF.

The V and J genes are TRBV28 and TRBJ1-1; D is unresolved. The CDR3 sequence is 11 residues long. Germline V lookup: CDR1 MDHEN, CDR2 SYDVKM. V was pared by 1 base and J by 7 bases, with 4 bases between. This CDR3 is CASSLYREAFF. CDR3 bases: TGTGCCAGCAGTTTATATCGTGAAGCTTTCTTT. The full variable domain, completed using reference TRBV28 and TRBJ1-1, is DVKVTQSSRYLVKRTGEKVFLECVQDMDHENMFWYRQDPGLGLRLIYFSYDVKMKEKGDIPEGYSVSREKKERFSLILESASTNQTSMYLCASSLYREAFFGQGTRLTVV.

This clonotype was detected only a few times. The chain has TRBV20-1 and TRBJ2-7; D assignment may be TRBD1 or TRBD2 (5 bases each). From germline, CDR1 is DFQATT and CDR2 SNEGSKA (reference sequence). The CDR3 has 13 amino acids. Trimming removed 6 bases at V and 3 bases at J, with 15 bases between. CDR3 loop: CSASPGRIYEQYF. The CDR3 DNA follows: TGCAGTGCAAGCCCGGGACGGATCTACGAGCAGTACTTC.

This clonotype was detected ten times or more. The rearrangement links TRBV20-1 to TRBJ2-7; 7 bases are shared with TRBD2. The CDR3 length is 15 residues. CDR1 is DFQATT, CDR2 SNEGSKA, per germline (reference sequence). The J segment lost 1 base and the V segment lost 6 bases, leaving 12 bases of the junction unmatched. The CDR3 loop is CSASDGGGVSYEQYF. CDR3 in DNA: TGCAGTGCCTCAGACGGCGGGGGAGTGTCCTACGAGCAGTACTTC.

The chain is built from TRBV20-1 and TRBJ2-6; D may match TRBD1 or TRBD2 (5 bases each). V shed 6 bases and J shed 1 base, with 13 bases lying between them. There are 15 residues in the CDR3. Per germline, CDR1 DFQATT and CDR2 SNEGSKA (reference sequence). Written as DNA, the CDR3 is TGCAGTGCCCCGGGACCTTGGTCTGGGGCCAACGTCCTGACTTTC. This sequence encodes CSAPGPWSGANVLTF.

This rearrangement joins TRBV4-3 to TRBJ2-1, with D possibly being TRBD2 (6 bases). V lost 0 bases and J 6 bases, leaving 12 bases between the germline ends. The CDR3 runs 15 residues. CDR1 and CDR2 (germline): LGHNA, YSLEER. CDR3 in amino acids: CASSQDPGVTNEQFF. In DNA form, the CDR3 reads TGCGCCAGCAGCCAAGATCCGGGGGTAACCAATGAGCAGTTCTTC.

The chain joins TRBV11-2 to TRBJ2-2, with 11 bases that match TRBD1. Germline V gene lookup returns CDR1 SGHAT and CDR2 FQNNGV. The CDR3 runs to 17 residues. The junction had 8 bases not matched to a gene; V was cut back by 5 bases and J by 3 bases. The CDR3 spells CASSLGQGAGDTGELFF. The CDR3 DNA sequence: TGTGCCAGCAGCCTTGGACAGGGGGCGGGGGACACCGGGGAGCTGTTTTTT.

A few counts support this clonotype. CDR3 bases: TGCAGTGCTAGAAGGCCGGGACGGTCAGGGGGGTATCAGCCCCAGCATTTT. Translated, it gives CSARRPGRSGGYQPQHF. The rearrangement uses TRBV20-1 and TRBJ1-5; 7 positions match TRBD1. Germline V lookup: CDR1 DFQATT, CDR2 SNEGSKA (reference sequence). This CDR3 spans 17 amino acids. V was clipped by 2 bases and J by 5 bases; unmatched bases: 15.

This chain uses TRBV3-1 with TRBJ2-5; unclear D gene. V dropped 0 bases and J dropped 7 bases, with 15 bases sitting between them. The length of the CDR3 is 15 residues. Germline V gene data show CDR1 as LGHDT and CDR2 as YNNKEL (reference sequence). The CDR3 sequence is CASSQDSSRMGTQYF. The CDR3, as DNA: TGTGCCAGCAGCCAAGACAGTTCAAGAATGGGGACCCAGTACTTC.

This clonotype has ten or more counts. The chain employs TRBV4-3 and TRBJ2-7; D is undetermined. CDR1 is LGHNA and CDR2 is YSLEER in the germline V gene. The V end was cut by 0 bases, the J end by 2 bases, with 8 bases between. CDR3 length equals 14 residues. The chain's CDR3 is CASSQDLRAYEQYF. DNA for the CDR3: TGCGCCAGCAGCCAAGATCTTCGAGCCTACGAGCAGTACTTC.

This clonotype was detected a few times. The chain couples TRBV12-5 to TRBJ1-1; D possibly corresponds to TRBD1 (5 bases). V lost 6 bases to trimming and J lost 11 bases, with 16 bases between them. Per germline, CDR1 LGHNT and CDR2 FRNRAP. This CDR3 has 12 amino acids. The chain's CDR3 is CASGGDGNWAFF. Written as DNA, the CDR3 is TGTGCTAGTGGGGGGGACGGAAACTGGGCTTTCTTT.

At least ten counts were recorded for this clonotype. The rearrangement links TRBV12-3 or TRBV12-4 to TRBJ2-3; a weak D match, TRBD1 (6 bases). The CDR3 has 13 amino acids. The V end lost 1 base, the J end lost 5 bases, and 7 bases lay between the germline ends. CDR3 residues: CASSLGGQDTQYF. The CDR3, as DNA: TGTGCCAGCAGTTTAGGGGGGCAAGATACGCAGTATTTT.

At least ten counts were recorded for this clonotype. V gene TRBV27 combines with J gene TRBJ2-3; TRBD2 matches at 8 bases. This CDR3 is 17 amino acids long. With V trimmed by 3 bases and J by 0 bases, 8 bases remained unmatched. Germline V lookup: CDR1 MNHEY, CDR2 SMNVEV (reference sequence). CDR3 nucleotide sequence: TGTGCCAGCAGTTTTATCGGGAGGGGCCCTAGCACAGATACGCAGTATTTT. Residues: CASSFIGRGPSTDTQYF.